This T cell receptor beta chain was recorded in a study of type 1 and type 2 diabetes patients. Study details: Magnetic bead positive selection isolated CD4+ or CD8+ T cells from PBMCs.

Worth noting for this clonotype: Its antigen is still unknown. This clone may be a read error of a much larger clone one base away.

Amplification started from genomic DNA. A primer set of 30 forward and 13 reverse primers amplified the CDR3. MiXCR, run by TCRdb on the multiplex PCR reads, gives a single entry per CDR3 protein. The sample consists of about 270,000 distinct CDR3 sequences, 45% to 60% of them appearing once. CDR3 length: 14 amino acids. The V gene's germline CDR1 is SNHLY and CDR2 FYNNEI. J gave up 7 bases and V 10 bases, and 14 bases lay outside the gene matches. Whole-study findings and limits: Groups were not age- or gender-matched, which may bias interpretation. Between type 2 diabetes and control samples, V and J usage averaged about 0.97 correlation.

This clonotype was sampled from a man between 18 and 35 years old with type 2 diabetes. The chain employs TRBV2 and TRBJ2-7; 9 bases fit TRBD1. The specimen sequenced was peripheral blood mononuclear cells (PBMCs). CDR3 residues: CATSGRDREGEQYF. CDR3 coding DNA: TGTGCCACCAGCGGCCGGGACAGGGAGGGTGAGCAGTACTTC. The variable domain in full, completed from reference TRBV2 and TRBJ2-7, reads EPEVTQTPSHQVTQMGQEVILRCVPISNHLYFYWYRQILGQKVEFLVSFYNNEISEKSEIFDDQFSVERPDGSNFTLKIRSTKLEDSAMYFCATSGRDREGEQYFGPGTRLTVT.